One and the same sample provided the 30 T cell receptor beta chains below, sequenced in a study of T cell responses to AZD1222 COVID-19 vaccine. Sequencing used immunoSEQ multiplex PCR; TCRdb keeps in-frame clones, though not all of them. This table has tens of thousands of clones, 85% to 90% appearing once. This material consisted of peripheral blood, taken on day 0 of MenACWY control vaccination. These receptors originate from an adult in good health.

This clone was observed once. Written as DNA, the CDR3 is TGTGCCAGCTCACCACGAAAGGGGGCAAACGAGCAGTACTTC. Protein sequence: CASSPRKGANEQYF. The V and J genes are TRBV18 and TRBJ2-7, with 7 bases identical to TRBD1. The CDR3 runs to 14 residues. With V trimmed by 1 base and J by 5 bases, 5 bases remained unmatched. CDR1 and CDR2 from the germline V gene are KGHSH and LQKENI.

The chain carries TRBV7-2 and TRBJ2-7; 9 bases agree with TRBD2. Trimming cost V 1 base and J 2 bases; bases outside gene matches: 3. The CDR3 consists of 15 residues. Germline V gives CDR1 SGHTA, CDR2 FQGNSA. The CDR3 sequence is CASSLEAGGPYEQYF. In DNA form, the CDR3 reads TGTGCCAGCAGCTTAGAGGCGGGAGGGCCCTACGAGCAGTACTTC.

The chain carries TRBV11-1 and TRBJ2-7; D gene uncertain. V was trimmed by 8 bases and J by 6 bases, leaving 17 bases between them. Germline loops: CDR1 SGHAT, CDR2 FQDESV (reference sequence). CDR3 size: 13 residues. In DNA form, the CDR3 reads TGTGCCAGCCACGGGTCCCTTGACGGCGAGCAGTACTTC. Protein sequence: CASHGSLDGEQYF.

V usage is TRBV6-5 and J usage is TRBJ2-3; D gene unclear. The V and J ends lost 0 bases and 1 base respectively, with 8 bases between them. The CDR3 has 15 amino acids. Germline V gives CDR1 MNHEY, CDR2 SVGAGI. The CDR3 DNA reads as TGTGCCAGCAGTTACTCTGCCTGGGGCACAGATACGCAGTATTTT. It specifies CASSYSAWGTDTQYF.

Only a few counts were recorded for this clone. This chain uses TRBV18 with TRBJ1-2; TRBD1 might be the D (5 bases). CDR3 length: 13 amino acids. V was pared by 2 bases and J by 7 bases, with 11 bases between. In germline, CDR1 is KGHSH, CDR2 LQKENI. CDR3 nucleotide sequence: TGTGCCAGCTCACCAGGGAACGGGGCTGGCTACACCTTC. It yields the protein CASSPGNGAGYTF.

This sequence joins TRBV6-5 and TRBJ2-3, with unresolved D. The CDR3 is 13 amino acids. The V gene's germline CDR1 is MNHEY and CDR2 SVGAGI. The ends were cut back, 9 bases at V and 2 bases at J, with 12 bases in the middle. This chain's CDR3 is CASARRPTDTQYF. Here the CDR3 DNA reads TGTGCCAGTGCACGGAGACCCACAGATACGCAGTATTTT.

The CDR3 loop is CASSIDLGRYGVNEQFF. CDR3 DNA: TGTGCCAGTAGTATAGATCTTGGCAGGTACGGGGTCAATGAGCAGTTCTTC. The chain couples TRBV19 to TRBJ2-1, with D possibly TRBD2 on 5 matching bases. The germline V gene encodes CDR1 LNHDA and CDR2 SQIVND (reference sequence). V lost 0 bases to trimming and J lost 6 bases, with 18 bases between them. This CDR3 contains 17 residues. The complete variable domain, with remaining parts taken from reference TRBV19 and TRBJ2-1, reads DGGITQSPKYLFRKEGQNVTLSCEQNLNHDAMYWYRQDPGQGLRLIYYSQIVNDFQKGDIAEGYSVSREKKESFPLTVTSAQKNPTAFYLCASSIDLGRYGVNEQFFGPGTRLTVL.

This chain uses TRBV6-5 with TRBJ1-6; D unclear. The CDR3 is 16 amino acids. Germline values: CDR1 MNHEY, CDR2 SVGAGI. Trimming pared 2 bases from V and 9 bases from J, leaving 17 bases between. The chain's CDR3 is CASSYETGGEGSPLHF. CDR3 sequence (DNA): TGTGCCAGCAGTTACGAGACGGGTGGCGAGGGTTCACCCCTCCACTTT.

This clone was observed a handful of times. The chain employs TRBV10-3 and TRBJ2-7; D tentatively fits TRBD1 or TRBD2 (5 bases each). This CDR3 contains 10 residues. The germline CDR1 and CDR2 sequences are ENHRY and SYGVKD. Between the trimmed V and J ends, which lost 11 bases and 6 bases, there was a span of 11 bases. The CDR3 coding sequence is TGTGCCGTCCAGGGACGCGAGCAGTACTTC. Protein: CAVQGREQYF.

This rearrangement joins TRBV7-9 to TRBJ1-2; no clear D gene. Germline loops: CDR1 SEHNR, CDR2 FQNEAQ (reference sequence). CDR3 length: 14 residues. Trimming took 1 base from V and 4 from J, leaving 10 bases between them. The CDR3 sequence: CASSLEGSFYGYTF. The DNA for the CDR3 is TGTGCCAGCAGCTTAGAAGGCAGCTTCTATGGCTACACCTTC.

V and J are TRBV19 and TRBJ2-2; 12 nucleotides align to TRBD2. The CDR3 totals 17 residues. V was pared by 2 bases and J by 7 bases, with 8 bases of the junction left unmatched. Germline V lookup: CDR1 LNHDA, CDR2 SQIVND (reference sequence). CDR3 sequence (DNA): TGTGCCAGTAGTATAACCCTAGCGGGAGGGCCGGTCGGGGAGCTGTTTTTT. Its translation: CASSITLAGGPVGELFF.

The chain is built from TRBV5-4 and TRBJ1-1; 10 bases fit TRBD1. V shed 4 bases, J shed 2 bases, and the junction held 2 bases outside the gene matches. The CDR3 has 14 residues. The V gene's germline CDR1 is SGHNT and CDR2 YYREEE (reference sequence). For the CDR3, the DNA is TGTGCCAGCAGCCTGACAGGGGGCAACACTGAAGCTTTCTTT. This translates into CASSLTGGNTEAFF.

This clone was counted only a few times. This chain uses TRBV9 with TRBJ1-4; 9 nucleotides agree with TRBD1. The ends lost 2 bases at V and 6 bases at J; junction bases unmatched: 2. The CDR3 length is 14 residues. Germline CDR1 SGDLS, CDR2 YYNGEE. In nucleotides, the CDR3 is TGTGCCAGCAGCGTGACAGGGGGGTATGAAAAACTGTTTTTT. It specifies CASSVTGGYEKLFF.

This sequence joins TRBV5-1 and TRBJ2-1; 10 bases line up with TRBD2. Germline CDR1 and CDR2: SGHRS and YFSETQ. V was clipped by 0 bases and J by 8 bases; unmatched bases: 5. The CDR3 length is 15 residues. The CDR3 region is CASSLAAGGPHEQFF. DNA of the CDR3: TGCGCCAGCAGCTTGGCAGCGGGAGGGCCCCATGAGCAGTTCTTC.

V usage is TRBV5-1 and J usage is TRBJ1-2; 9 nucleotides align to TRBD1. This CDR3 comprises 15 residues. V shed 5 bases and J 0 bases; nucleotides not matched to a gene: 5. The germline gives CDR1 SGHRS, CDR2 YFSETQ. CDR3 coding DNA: TGCGCCAGCAGGGCCACAGGGGGCACTAACTATGGCTACACCTTC. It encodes CASRATGGTNYGYTF.

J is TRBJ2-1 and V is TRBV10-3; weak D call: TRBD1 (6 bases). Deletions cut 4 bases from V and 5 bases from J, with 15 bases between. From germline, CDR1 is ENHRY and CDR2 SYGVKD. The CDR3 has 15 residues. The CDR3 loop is CAISVQVQGNNEQFF. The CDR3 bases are TGTGCCATCAGTGTCCAGGTGCAGGGGAACAATGAGCAGTTCTTC.

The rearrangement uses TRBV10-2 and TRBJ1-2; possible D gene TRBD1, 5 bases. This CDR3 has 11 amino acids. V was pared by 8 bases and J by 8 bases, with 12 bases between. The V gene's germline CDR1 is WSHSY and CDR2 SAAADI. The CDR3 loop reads CASRRGEGYTF. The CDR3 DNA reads TGCGCCAGCCGTAGGGGAGAAGGCTACACCTTC.

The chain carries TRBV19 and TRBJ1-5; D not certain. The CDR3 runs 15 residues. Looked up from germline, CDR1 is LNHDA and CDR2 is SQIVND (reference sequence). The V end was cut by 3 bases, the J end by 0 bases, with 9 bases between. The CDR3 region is CASSMTGHSNQPQHF. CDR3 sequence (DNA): TGTGCCAGTAGTATGACCGGGCATAGCAATCAGCCCCAGCATTTT.

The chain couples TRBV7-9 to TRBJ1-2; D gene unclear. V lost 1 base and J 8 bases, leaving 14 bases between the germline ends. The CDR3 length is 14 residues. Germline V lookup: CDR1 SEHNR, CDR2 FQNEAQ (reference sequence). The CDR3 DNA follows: TGTGCCAGCAGCTTAGAGGGTTCGGAACGGGGCTACACCTTC. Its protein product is CASSLEGSERGYTF.

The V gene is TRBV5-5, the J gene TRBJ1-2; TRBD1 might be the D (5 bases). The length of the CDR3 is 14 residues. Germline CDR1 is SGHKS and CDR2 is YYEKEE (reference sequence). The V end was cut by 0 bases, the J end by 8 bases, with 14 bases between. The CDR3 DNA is TGTGCCAGCAGCTTGGTCCTTAGGGGTGGAGGCTACACCTTC. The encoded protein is CASSLVLRGGGYTF.

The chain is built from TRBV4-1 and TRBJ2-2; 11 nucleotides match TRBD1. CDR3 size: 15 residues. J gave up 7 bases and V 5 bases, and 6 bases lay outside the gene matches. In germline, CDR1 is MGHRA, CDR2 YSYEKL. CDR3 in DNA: TGCGCCAGCAGCGCGGGACAGGGGGTGGTCGGGGAGCTGTTTTTT. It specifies CASSAGQGVVGELFF.

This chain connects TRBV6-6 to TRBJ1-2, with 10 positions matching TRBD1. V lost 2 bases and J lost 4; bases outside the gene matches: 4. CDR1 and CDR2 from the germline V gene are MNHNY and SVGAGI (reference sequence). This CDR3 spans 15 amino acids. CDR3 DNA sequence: TGTGCCAGCAGTTACCCCGGGACAGGGGTCTATGGCTACACCTTC. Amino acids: CASSYPGTGVYGYTF.

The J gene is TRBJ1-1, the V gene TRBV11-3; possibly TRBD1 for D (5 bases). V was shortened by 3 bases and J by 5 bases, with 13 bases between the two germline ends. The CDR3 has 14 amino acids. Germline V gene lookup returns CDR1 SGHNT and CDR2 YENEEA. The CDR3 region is CASSFSGSSTEAFF. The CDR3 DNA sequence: TGTGCCAGCAGCTTTTCAGGGTCGTCGACTGAAGCTTTCTTT.

The CDR3 nucleotides read TGCAGTGCTTCTGAGGAGTATTTT. This gives the protein CSASEEYF. V and J are TRBV20-1 and TRBJ2-3; no reliable D call. CDR1 DFQATT and CDR2 SNEGSKA come from the germline V gene (reference sequence). V was clipped by 5 bases and J by 13 bases, with 7 bases between them. CDR3 size: 8 residues.

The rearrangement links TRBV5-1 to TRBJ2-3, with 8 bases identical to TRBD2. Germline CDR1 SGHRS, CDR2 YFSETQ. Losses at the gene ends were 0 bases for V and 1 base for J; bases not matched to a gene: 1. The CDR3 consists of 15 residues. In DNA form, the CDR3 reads TGCGCCAGCAGCTTGGCACTAGCGGGCACAGATACGCAGTATTTT. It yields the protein CASSLALAGTDTQYF.

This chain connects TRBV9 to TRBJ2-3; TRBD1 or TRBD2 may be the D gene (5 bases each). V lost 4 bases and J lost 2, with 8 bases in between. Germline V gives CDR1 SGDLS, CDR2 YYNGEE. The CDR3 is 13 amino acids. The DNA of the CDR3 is TGTGCCAGCAGCCCCGGGACCACAGATACGCAGTATTTT. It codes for CASSPGTTDTQYF.

The CDR3 DNA reads as TGCGCCAGCAGAAACTCAGGGACCACCGGGGAGCTGTTTTTT. Residues: CASRNSGTTGELFF. This rearrangement joins TRBV4-3 to TRBJ2-2, with D perhaps assigned TRBD1 or TRBD2 (5 bases each). CDR3 length: 14 amino acids. Germline loops: CDR1 LGHNA, CDR2 YSLEER. V was clipped by 6 bases and J by 4 bases, with 12 bases between them.

DNA of the CDR3: TGTGCCAGCAGTCCCAACCTTCTTCAGCCCCAGCATTTT. Residues: CASSPNLLQPQHF. The chain joins TRBV6-5 to TRBJ1-5; no clear D. Trimming cost V 5 bases and J 6 bases, with 11 bases left between them. This CDR3 has 13 residues. Germline V gives CDR1 MNHEY, CDR2 SVGAGI.

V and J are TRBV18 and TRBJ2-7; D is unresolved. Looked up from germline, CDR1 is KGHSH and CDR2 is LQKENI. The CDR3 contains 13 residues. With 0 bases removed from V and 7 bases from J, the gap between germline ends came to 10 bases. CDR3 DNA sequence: TGTGCCAGCTCACCACCCCCCCCGTGGGAGCAGTACTTC. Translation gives CASSPPPPWEQYF.

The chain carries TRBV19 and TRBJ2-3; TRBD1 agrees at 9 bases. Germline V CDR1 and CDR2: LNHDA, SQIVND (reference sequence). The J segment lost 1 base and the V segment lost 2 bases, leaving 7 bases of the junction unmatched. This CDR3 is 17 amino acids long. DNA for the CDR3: TGTGCCAGTAGTATATGGACGACAGGGGGAGGCACAGATACGCAGTATTTT. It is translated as CASSIWTTGGGTDTQYF.